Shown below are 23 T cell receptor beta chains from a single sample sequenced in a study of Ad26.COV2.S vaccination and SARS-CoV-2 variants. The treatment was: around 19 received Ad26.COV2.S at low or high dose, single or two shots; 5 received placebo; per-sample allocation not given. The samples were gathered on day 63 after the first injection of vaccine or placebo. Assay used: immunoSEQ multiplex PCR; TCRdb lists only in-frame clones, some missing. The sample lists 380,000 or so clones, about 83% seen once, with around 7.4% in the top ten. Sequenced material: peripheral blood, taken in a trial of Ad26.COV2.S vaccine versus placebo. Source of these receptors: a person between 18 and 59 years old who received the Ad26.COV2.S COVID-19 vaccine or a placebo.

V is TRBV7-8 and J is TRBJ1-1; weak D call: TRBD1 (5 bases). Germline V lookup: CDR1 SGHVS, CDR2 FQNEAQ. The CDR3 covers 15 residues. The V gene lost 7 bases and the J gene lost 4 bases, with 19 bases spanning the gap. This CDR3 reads CASTHGGPSLTEAFF. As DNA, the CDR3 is TGTGCCAGCACCCATGGGGGACCCTCTCTCACTGAAGCTTTCTTT.

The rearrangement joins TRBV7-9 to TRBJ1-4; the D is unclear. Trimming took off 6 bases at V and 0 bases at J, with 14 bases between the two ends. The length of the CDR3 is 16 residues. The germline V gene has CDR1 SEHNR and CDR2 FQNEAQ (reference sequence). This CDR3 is CASREVGRSTNEKLFF. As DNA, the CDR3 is TGTGCCAGCAGAGAGGTCGGACGGTCAACTAATGAAAAACTGTTTTTT.

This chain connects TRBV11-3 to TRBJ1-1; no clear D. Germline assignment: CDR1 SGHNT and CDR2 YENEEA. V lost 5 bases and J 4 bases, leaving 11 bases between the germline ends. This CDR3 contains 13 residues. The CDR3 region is CASSPRGRTEAFF. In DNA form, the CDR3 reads TGTGCCAGCAGCCCCCGAGGTCGCACTGAAGCTTTCTTT.

The CDR3 spells CSVVAGGTDTQYF. The CDR3 bases are TGCAGCGTTGTAGCGGGGGGCACAGATACGCAGTATTTT. V and J are TRBV29-1 and TRBJ2-3; 9 nucleotides align to TRBD2. With V trimmed by 4 bases and J by 1 base, 0 bases remained unmatched. Germline assignment: CDR1 SQVTM and CDR2 ANQGSEA. CDR3 length equals 13 residues.

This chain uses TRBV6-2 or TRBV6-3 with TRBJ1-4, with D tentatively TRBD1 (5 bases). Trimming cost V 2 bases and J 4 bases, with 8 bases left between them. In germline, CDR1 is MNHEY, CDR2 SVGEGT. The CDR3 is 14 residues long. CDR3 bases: TGTGCCAGCAGTTACGCAGGGAATAATGAAAAACTGTTTTTT. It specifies CASSYAGNNEKLFF.

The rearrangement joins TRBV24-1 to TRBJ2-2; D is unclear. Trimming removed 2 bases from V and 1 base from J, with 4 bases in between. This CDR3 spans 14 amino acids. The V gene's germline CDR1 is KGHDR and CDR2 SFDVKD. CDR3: CATSDWGNTGELFF. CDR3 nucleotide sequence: TGTGCCACCAGTGATTGGGGGAACACCGGGGAGCTGTTTTTT.

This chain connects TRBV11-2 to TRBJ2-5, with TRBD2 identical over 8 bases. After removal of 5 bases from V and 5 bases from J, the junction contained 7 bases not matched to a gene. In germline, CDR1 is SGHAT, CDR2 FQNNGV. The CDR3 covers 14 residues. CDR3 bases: TGTGCCAGCAGCGACTCGGGCGGGGGGGAGACCCAGTACTTC. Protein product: CASSDSGGGETQYF.

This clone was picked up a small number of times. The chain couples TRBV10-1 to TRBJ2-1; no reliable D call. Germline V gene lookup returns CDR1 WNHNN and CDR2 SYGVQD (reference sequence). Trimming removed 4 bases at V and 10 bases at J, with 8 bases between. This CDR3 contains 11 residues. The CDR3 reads CASSGAGEQFF. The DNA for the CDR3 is TGCGCCAGCAGTGGGGCAGGCGAGCAGTTCTTC.

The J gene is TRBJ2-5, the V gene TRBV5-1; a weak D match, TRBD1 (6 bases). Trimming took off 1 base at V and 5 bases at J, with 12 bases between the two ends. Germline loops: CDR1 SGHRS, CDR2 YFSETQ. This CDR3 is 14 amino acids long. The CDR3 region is CASSLRAGVETQYF. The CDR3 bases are TGCGCCAGCAGCTTGAGGGCAGGGGTGGAGACCCAGTACTTC.

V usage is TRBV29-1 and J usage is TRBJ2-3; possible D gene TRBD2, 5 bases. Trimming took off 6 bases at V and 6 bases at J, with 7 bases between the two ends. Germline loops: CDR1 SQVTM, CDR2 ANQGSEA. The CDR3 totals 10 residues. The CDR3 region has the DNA TGCAGCGTCGAGCGGGATACGCAGTATTTT. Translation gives CSVERDTQYF.

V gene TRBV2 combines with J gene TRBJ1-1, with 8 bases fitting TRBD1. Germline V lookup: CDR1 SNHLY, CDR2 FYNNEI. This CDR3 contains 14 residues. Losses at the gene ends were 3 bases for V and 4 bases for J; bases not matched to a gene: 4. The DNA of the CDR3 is TGTGCCAGCAGTGATTTGACAGGGGTCACTGAAGCTTTCTTT. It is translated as CASSDLTGVTEAFF.

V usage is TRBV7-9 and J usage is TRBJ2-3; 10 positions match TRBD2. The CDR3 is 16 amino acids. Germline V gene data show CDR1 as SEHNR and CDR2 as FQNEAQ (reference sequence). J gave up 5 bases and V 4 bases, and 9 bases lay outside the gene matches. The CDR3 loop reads CASSWQAGGPGDTQYF. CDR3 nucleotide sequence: TGTGCCAGCAGCTGGCAAGCGGGAGGGCCCGGAGATACGCAGTATTTT.

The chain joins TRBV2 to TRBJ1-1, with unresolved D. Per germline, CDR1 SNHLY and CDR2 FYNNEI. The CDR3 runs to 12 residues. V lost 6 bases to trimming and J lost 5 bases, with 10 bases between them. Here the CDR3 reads CASRADGTEAFF. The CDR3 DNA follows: TGTGCCAGCAGGGCGGACGGTACTGAAGCTTTCTTT.

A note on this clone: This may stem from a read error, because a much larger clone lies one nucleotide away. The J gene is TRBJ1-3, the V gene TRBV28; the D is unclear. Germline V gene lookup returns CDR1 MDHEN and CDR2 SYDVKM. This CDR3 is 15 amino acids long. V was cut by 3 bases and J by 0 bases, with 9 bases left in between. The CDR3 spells CASSLRQNSGNTIYF. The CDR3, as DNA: TGTGCCAGCAGTTTGAGGCAGAACTCTGGAAACACCATATATTTT. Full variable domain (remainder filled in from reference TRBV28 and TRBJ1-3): DVKVTQSSRYLVKRTGEKVFLECVQDMDHENMFWYRQDPGLGLRLIYFSYDVKMKEKGDIPEGYSVSREKKERFSLILESASTNQTSMYLCASSLRQNSGNTIYFGEGSWLTVV.

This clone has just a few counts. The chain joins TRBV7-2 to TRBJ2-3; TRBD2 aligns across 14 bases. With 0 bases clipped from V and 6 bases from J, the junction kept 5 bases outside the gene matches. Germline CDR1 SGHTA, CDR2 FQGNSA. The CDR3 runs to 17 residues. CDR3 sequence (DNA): TGTGCCAGCAGCTTAGCGGGACTAGCGGGAGTAGCGGATACGCAGTATTTT. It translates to CASSLAGLAGVADTQYF.

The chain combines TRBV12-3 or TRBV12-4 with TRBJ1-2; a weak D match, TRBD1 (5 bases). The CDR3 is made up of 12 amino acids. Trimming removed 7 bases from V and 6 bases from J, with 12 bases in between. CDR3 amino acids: CASTPGGNGYTF. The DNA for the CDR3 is TGTGCCAGCACCCCCGGGGGGAATGGCTACACCTTC.

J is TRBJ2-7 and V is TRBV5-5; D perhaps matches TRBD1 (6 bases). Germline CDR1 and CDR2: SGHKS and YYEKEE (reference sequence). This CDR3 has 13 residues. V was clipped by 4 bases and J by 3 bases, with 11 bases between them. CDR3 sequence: CASSGRDNYEQYF. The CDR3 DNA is TGTGCCAGCAGCGGCCGGGACAACTACGAGCAGTACTTC.

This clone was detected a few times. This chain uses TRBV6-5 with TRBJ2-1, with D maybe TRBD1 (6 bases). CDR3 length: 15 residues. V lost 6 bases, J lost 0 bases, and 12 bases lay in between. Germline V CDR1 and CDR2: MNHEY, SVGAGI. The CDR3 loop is CASSPDRSSYNEQFF. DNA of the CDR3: TGTGCCAGCAGCCCCGACAGGAGCTCCTACAATGAGCAGTTCTTC.

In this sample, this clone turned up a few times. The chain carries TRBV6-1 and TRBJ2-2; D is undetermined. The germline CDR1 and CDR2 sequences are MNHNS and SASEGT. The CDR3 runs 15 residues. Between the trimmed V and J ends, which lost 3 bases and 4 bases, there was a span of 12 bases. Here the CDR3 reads CASSEAVYGTGELFF. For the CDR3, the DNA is TGTGCCAGCAGTGAGGCCGTTTATGGCACCGGGGAGCTGTTTTTT.

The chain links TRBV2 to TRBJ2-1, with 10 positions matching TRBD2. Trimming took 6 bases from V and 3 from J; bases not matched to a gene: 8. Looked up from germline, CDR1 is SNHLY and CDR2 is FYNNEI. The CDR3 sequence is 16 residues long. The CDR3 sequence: CASRPRTSGIYNEQFF. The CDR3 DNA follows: TGTGCCAGCAGACCCAGGACTAGCGGAATCTACAATGAGCAGTTCTTC.

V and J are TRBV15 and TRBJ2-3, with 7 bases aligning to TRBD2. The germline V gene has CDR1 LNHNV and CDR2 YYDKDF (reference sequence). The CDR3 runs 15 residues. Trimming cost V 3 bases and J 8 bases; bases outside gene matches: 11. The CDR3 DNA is TGTGCCACCAGCAGTTGGGGGGGTGACAGTGTTACGCAGTATTTT. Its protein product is CATSSWGGDSVTQYF.

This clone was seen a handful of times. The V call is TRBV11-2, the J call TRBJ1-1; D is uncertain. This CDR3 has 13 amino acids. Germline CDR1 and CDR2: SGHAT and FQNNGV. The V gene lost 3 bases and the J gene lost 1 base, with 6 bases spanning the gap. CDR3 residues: CASSFRGNTEAFF. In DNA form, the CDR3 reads TGTGCCAGCAGCTTTCGGGGGAACACTGAAGCTTTCTTT.

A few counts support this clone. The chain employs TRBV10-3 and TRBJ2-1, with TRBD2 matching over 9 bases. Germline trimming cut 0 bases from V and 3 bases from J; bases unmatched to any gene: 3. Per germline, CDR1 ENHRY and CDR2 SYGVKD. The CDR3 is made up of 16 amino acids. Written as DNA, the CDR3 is TGTGCCATCAGTGAGTCGGCGGGAGGGGGCTACAATGAGCAGTTCTTC. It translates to CAISESAGGGYNEQFF.